This T cell receptor (beta chain) was recovered during a study of blood T cell repertoires in COVID-19. Sequenced by immunoSEQ multiplex PCR; TCRdb stores in-frame clones only, minus some. This sample has just over 50,000 clones, with over 75% found just once. The CDR3 is 15 residues long. Trimming removed 2 bases from V and 7 bases from J; junction bases left unmatched: 6. CDR1 is SGHTA, CDR2 FQGNSA, per germline. The gene calls are TRBV7-2 and TRBJ1-2, with 11 positions matching TRBD1. The sequenced sample was peripheral blood. This sequence was found in a human donor with active COVID-19. The donor label of this sample is uncertain. For the CDR3, the DNA is TGTGCCAGCAGCTTACGTGGGACAGGGGGTGGTGGCTACACCTTC. This gives the protein CASSLRGTGGGGYTF.